This is a list of T cell receptor beta chains from one sample in a study of radiation and T cells in renal cell carcinoma. Clones were sequenced by immunoSEQ multiplex PCR, and TCRdb holds only the in-frame ones, with some missing. The repertoire holds about 77,000 clones, with roughly 85% as singletons. The source material was blood, sampled from a patient whose treatment included radiotherapy and nephrectomy. The origin of the receptors is an older woman with renal cell carcinoma. Both conserved end residues are part of each CDR3. Each record gives: clone size, J gene, V gene, D gene, CDR3 protein, CDR3 DNA. The D gene is left open where the match is weak. Some rows mark clone size as missing; the rest say once, few, many or name a class of expanded clone.

clone_size: .; j_call: TRBJ1-2; v_call: TRBV28; d_call: TRBD1; cdr3_aa: CASSPYYTGQSGYGYTF; cdr3_nt: TGTGCCAGCAGCCCTTACTATACGGGACAGTCTGGCTATGGCTACACCTTC
clone_size: few; j_call: TRBJ2-7; v_call: TRBV7-6; d_call: .; cdr3_aa: CASSLGAWYEQYF; cdr3_nt: TGTGCCAGCAGCTTAGGTGCTTGGTACGAGCAGTACTTC
clone_size: .; j_call: TRBJ2-5; v_call: TRBV5-5; d_call: .; cdr3_aa: CASSAMPRYQETQYF; cdr3_nt: TGTGCCAGCAGCGCGATGCCACGGTACCAAGAGACCCAGTACTTC
clone_size: .; j_call: TRBJ2-1; v_call: TRBV6-5; d_call: .; cdr3_aa: CASRPWLRGYNEQFF; cdr3_nt: TGTGCCAGCCGACCGTGGCTCAGGGGCTACAATGAGCAGTTCTTC
clone_size: .; j_call: TRBJ1-2; v_call: TRBV6-5; d_call: .; cdr3_aa: CASKPRDGGYTF; cdr3_nt: TGTGCCAGCAAACCTCGCGATGGGGGCTACACCTTC
clone_size: .; j_call: TRBJ1-3; v_call: TRBV5-6; d_call: TRBD1; cdr3_aa: CASSFTGAGNTIYF; cdr3_nt: TGTGCCAGCAGCTTCACAGGGGCTGGAAACACCATATATTTT
clone_size: .; j_call: TRBJ1-4; v_call: TRBV28; d_call: TRBD1; cdr3_aa: CASSSPGQSNEKLFF; cdr3_nt: TGTGCCAGCAGTTCTCCGGGACAGTCTAATGAAAAACTGTTTTTT
clone_size: .; j_call: TRBJ2-5; v_call: TRBV5-1; d_call: TRBD2; cdr3_aa: CASSFRGEGGSQETQYF; cdr3_nt: TGCGCCAGCAGCTTCCGAGGGGAGGGAGGGTCCCAAGAGACCCAGTACTTC
clone_size: once; j_call: TRBJ2-3; v_call: TRBV5-1; d_call: .; cdr3_aa: CASSFSADTQYF; cdr3_nt: TGCGCCAGCAGCTTTTCGGCAGATACGCAGTATTTT
clone_size: .; j_call: TRBJ1-2; v_call: TRBV19; d_call: .; cdr3_aa: CASRARAEANYGYTF; cdr3_nt: TGTGCCAGTAGGGCGCGGGCGGAAGCTAACTATGGCTACACCTTC
clone_size: .; j_call: TRBJ2-3; v_call: TRBV9; d_call: .; cdr3_aa: CASSVQGRDTQYF; cdr3_nt: TGTGCCAGCAGCGTACAGGGGAGGGATACGCAGTATTTT
clone_size: .; j_call: TRBJ2-7; v_call: TRBV5-1; d_call: .; cdr3_aa: CASSLDSLSYEQYF; cdr3_nt: TGCGCCAGCAGCCTAGACAGCCTCTCCTACGAGCAGTACTTC
clone_size: .; j_call: TRBJ1-5; v_call: TRBV9; d_call: .; cdr3_aa: CASSVGPGQPQHF; cdr3_nt: TGTGCCAGCAGCGTAGGTCCCGGTCAGCCCCAGCATTTT
clone_size: .; j_call: TRBJ2-3; v_call: TRBV5-1; d_call: TRBD2; cdr3_aa: CASSLGTRTDTQYF; cdr3_nt: TGCGCCAGCAGCTTAGGGACTAGAACAGATACGCAGTATTTT
clone_size: .; j_call: TRBJ2-7; v_call: TRBV7-3; d_call: TRBD2; cdr3_aa: CASSSLAGGPYEQYF; cdr3_nt: TGTGCCAGCAGCTCCTTAGCGGGGGGCCCCTACGAGCAGTACTTC
clone_size: .; j_call: TRBJ2-2; v_call: TRBV7-9; d_call: .; cdr3_aa: CASSRLDSSNTGELFF; cdr3_nt: TGTGCCAGCAGCCGCCTGGACAGTTCGAACACCGGGGAGCTGTTTTTT
clone_size: .; j_call: TRBJ2-7; v_call: TRBV5-6; d_call: TRBD1; cdr3_aa: CASSVTGGGSMYEQYF; cdr3_nt: TGTGCCAGCAGCGTCACAGGGGGCGGTAGTATGTACGAGCAGTACTTC
clone_size: .; j_call: TRBJ2-2; v_call: TRBV7-9; d_call: .; cdr3_aa: CASSWAIHQANTGELFF; cdr3_nt: TGTGCCAGCAGCTGGGCAATCCATCAGGCAAACACCGGGGAGCTGTTTTTT
clone_size: .; j_call: TRBJ1-1; v_call: TRBV19; d_call: .; cdr3_aa: CASSPAAGGAFF; cdr3_nt: TGTGCCAGTAGTCCGGCAGCGGGGGGAGCTTTCTTT
clone_size: .; j_call: TRBJ2-3; v_call: TRBV6-5; d_call: .; cdr3_aa: CASSYSTGATDTQYF; cdr3_nt: TGTGCCAGCAGTTACTCGACGGGGGCCACAGATACGCAGTATTTT